These T cell receptor beta chains were read from a single sample in a study of T cells in Graves' hyperthyroidism and ophthalmopathy. Each CDR3 protein is one row after TCRdb ran MiXCR on the multiplex PCR reads. This sample has hundreds of thousands of distinct CDR3 sequences, with around 42% found just once. Sample: peripheral blood or thyroid tissue (not recorded which). The source is a woman aged 18-29 years with Graves' hyperthyroidism. CDR3s include the opening cysteine and the closing phenylalanine or tryptophan. The D gene is left open where the match is weak. A clone size is listed for some rows: how often the clone was seen (once, few, many), or a class if it is expanded.

TRBD2,TRBJ2-5,TRBV7-9,.,TGTGCCAGCAGCTTCACGGGGGGGAACCAAGAGACCCAGTACTTC,CASSFTGGNQETQYF
TRBD1,TRBJ2-2,TRBV11-2,.,TGTGCCAGCAGCTTAGGTGGACAGGGGAACACCGGGGAGCTGTTTTTT,CASSLGGQGNTGELFF
TRBD2,TRBJ2-5,TRBV7-9,.,TGTGCCAGCAGCTCCTCGCCTAGCGGGAGGGAGGTGACCCAGTACTTC,CASSSSPSGREVTQYF
.,TRBJ2-5,TRBV9,many,TGTGCCAGCAGCGGGACAGACCAAGAGACCCAGTACTTC,CASSGTDQETQYF
.,TRBJ2-1,TRBV12-3/TRBV12-4,.,TGCGCCAGCACCCTTTACAATGAGCAGTTCTTC,CASTLYNEQFF
TRBD1,TRBJ1-1,TRBV7-8,.,TGTGCCAGCAGCTACGCGGGACAGTCTAAAGCTTTCTTT,CASSYAGQSKAFF
.,TRBJ2-2,TRBV15,.,TGTGCCAGCAGCCAAGCAGGGTGGACGAACACCGGGGAGCTGTTTTTT,CASSQAGWTNTGELFF
TRBD2,TRBJ2-2,TRBV7-3,few,TGCGCCAGCAGCCAAGCGGGGGCGGCTAGGGGCACCGGGGAGCTGTTTTTT,CASSQAGAARGTGELFF
TRBD1,TRBJ2-2,TRBV15,.,TGTGCCAGCATAACTACCGGGACAGGACTAACCGGGGAGCTGTTTTTT,CASITTGTGLTGELFF
.,TRBJ1-1,TRBV10-3,.,TGTGCCATCAGTGCTGATCGGGGTCGAACTGAAGCTTTCTTT,CAISADRGRTEAFF
TRBD1,TRBJ1-1,TRBV5-1,.,TGCGCCAGCAGCGCGACAGGGTTTTGGACTGAAGCTTTCTTT,CASSATGFWTEAFF
.,TRBJ2-7,TRBV15,many,TGTGCCACCAGCACCACCTTTAGGGGCGAGCAGTACTTC,CATSTTFRGEQYF
.,TRBJ1-1,TRBV12-3/TRBV12-4,once,TGTGCCAGCAGGACCGGGGCAGGAGGAGAAGCTTTCTTT,CASRTGAGGEAFF
TRBD1,TRBJ1-1,TRBV13,few,TGTGCCAGCAGCCCCCAGGGGGAAAGGGGGAACACTGAAGCTTTCTTT,CASSPQGERGNTEAFF
TRBD2,TRBJ2-5,TRBV7-6,.,TGTGCCAGCAGCTCCCGCGTCGGTGGGCGGGAGGCGGAGACCCAGTACTTC,CASSSRVGGREAETQYF